Shown below are 26 T cell receptor beta chains from a single sample sequenced in a study of memory CD4+ T cells and cytomegalovirus serostatus. Generated by immunoSEQ multiplex PCR, the TCRdb table keeps only in-frame clones and is missing some. The sample contains over 65,000 clones, about 85% of which appear only once. Single viable CD3+CD4+CD8-CD45RO+ cells were sorted as the memory CD4+ T cells. The sample was memory CD4+ T cells from blood. These receptors all stem from an adult in good health and CMV-seronegative.

The chain has TRBV19 and TRBJ1-1, with TRBD1 as a possible D gene (6 bases). Germline values: CDR1 LNHDA, CDR2 SQIVND (reference sequence). This CDR3 is built from 16 residues. With 5 bases removed from V and 1 base from J, the gap between germline ends came to 17 bases. The CDR3 loop is CASSPSGGLQNTEAFF. The CDR3 DNA reads as TGTGCCAGTAGTCCATCGGGGGGGCTACAGAACACTGAAGCTTTCTTT.

DNA of the CDR3: TGCGCCAGCAGCCCGGGACAGAACACCGGGGAGCTGTTTTTT. It specifies CASSPGQNTGELFF. The chain uses TRBV5-1 and TRBJ2-2; D possibly corresponds to TRBD1 (6 bases). Germline CDR1 SGHRS, CDR2 YFSETQ. Trimming took off 4 bases at V and 1 base at J, with 8 bases between the two ends. This CDR3 contains 14 residues.

This clone occurred a few times. The chain has TRBV19 and TRBJ2-1; 8 positions agree with TRBD1. Germline V gene sequence: CDR1 LNHDA, CDR2 SQIVND (reference sequence). The V segment lost 3 bases and the J segment 10 bases; nucleotides outside the gene matches: 5. The CDR3 loop spans 13 amino acids. CDR3 amino acids: CASSMDRENEQFF. CDR3 bases: TGTGCCAGTAGTATGGACAGGGAAAACGAGCAGTTCTTC.

The chain employs TRBV9 and TRBJ2-7, with D unresolved. The CDR3 runs 15 residues. V lost 0 bases and J lost 3, with 13 bases in between. The germline V gene encodes CDR1 SGDLS and CDR2 YYNGEE. This CDR3 reads CASSVAGGSGYEQYF. The CDR3 DNA follows: TGTGCCAGCAGCGTAGCAGGTGGATCAGGCTACGAGCAGTACTTC.

In its sample, this clone was seen once. CDR3 DNA: TGTGCCAGCAGTTTAGGGGCAGGGAACTATGGCTACACCTTC. Translated: CASSLGAGNYGYTF. The rearrangement links TRBV28 to TRBJ1-2; possible D gene TRBD1, 5 bases. This CDR3 contains 14 residues. Germline CDR1 is MDHEN and CDR2 is SYDVKM. Trimming cost V 2 bases and J 2 bases, with 9 bases left between them.

This clone has more than one count but fewer than ten. J is TRBJ2-2 and V is TRBV5-1; 9 bases map to TRBD2. This CDR3 is 15 amino acids long. V gave up 7 bases and J gave up 4 bases; unmatched junction bases: 8. Germline CDR1 and CDR2: SGHRS and YFSETQ. The CDR3 DNA follows: TGCGCCAGCGCGGGGGGGGGCCTCGGCACCGGGGAGCTGTTTTTT. As protein: CASAGGGLGTGELFF. The full variable domain, rest sourced from reference TRBV5-1 and TRBJ2-2, is KAGVTQTPRYLIKTRGQQVTLSCSPISGHRSVSWYQQTPGQGLQFLFEYFSETQRNKGNFPGRFSGRQFSNSRSEMNVSTLELGDSALYLCASAGGGLGTGELFFGEGSRLTVL.

The rearrangement uses TRBV28 and TRBJ2-1; the match to TRBD1 covers 7 bases. The CDR3 contains 16 residues. Trimming took 6 bases from V and 2 from J; bases not matched to a gene: 10. In germline, CDR1 is MDHEN, CDR2 SYDVKM. The CDR3 nucleotides read TGTGCCAGCAGCACTCAAGACAGGGTTACCTACAATGAGCAGTTCTTC. As protein: CASSTQDRVTYNEQFF.

V and J are TRBV5-1 and TRBJ2-7; 14 bases align to TRBD2. The CDR3 loop spans 16 amino acids. The germline V gene encodes CDR1 SGHRS and CDR2 YFSETQ. Losses at the gene ends were 1 base for V and 6 bases for J; bases not matched to a gene: 6. The CDR3 DNA reads as TGCGCCAGCAGCTTGCAGGGACTAGCGGGAGAGACCGAGCAGTACTTC. Translating it yields CASSLQGLAGETEQYF.

V usage is TRBV9 and J usage is TRBJ1-4, with 7 bases matching TRBD1. From germline, CDR1 is SGDLS and CDR2 YYNGEE. V was pared by 0 bases and J by 0 bases, with 2 bases of the junction left unmatched. CDR3 length equals 16 residues. CDR3 DNA: TGTGCCAGCAGCGTAGGTCAGGGGGCAACTAATGAAAAACTGTTTTTT. As protein: CASSVGQGATNEKLFF.

In its sample, this clone was seen once. The chain carries TRBV5-1 and TRBJ1-2; 7 bases align to TRBD1. The CDR3 spans 13 residues. Germline V gene data show CDR1 as SGHRS and CDR2 as YFSETQ. Unmatched junction bases numbered 7, after V lost 4 bases and J lost 7 bases. The DNA of the CDR3 is TGCGCCAGCAGCGCGGAGGGGGCCTTTGGCTACACCTTC. It encodes CASSAEGAFGYTF.

The rearrangement uses TRBV5-1 and TRBJ2-4; D is perhaps TRBD1 or TRBD2 (5 bases each). The V gene lost 2 bases and the J gene lost 6 bases, with 18 bases spanning the gap. The V gene's germline CDR1 is SGHRS and CDR2 YFSETQ. The CDR3 is made up of 16 amino acids. The CDR3 region is CASSFNVGEGVNIQYF. DNA of the CDR3: TGCGCCAGCAGCTTTAACGTGGGGGAAGGGGTAAACATTCAGTACTTC.

This chain uses TRBV9 with TRBJ2-6, with D perhaps TRBD1 (5 bases). CDR3 size: 17 residues. The V gene lost 3 bases and the J gene lost 0 bases, with 13 bases spanning the gap. The germline V gene encodes CDR1 SGDLS and CDR2 YYNGEE. Here the CDR3 DNA reads TGTGCCAGCAGCGGAGACGACAGATACTCTGGGGCCAACGTCCTGACTTTC. Translated, it gives CASSGDDRYSGANVLTF.

The chain has TRBV10-1 and TRBJ2-7, with D perhaps matching TRBD1 (5 bases). The CDR3 loop spans 13 amino acids. V lost 0 bases and J 10 bases, leaving 13 bases between the germline ends. Per germline, CDR1 WNHNN and CDR2 SYGVQD (reference sequence). CDR3 bases: TGCGCCAGCAGTGAGTCAGGGGCAACGCCCCAGTACTTC. This encodes CASSESGATPQYF.

The chain has TRBV18 and TRBJ1-6, with 9 bases fitting TRBD1. The CDR3 extends over 18 amino acids. Germline CDR1 and CDR2: KGHSH and LQKENI. J lost 2 bases, V lost 3 bases, and 8 bases had no gene match. The CDR3 here is CASSPFGTGSTYNSPLHF. As DNA, the CDR3 is TGTGCCAGCTCACCGTTTGGGACAGGGTCGACCTATAATTCACCCCTCCACTTT.

The V gene is TRBV4-1, the J gene TRBJ2-7, with TRBD1 matching 7 bases. The CDR3 totals 15 residues. Germline V lookup: CDR1 MGHRA, CDR2 YSYEKL. The ends lost 2 bases at V and 2 bases at J; junction bases unmatched: 6. CDR3 bases: TGCGCCAGCAGCCAAAACAGGGGAGCGACCTACGAGCAGTACTTC. Protein product: CASSQNRGATYEQYF.

The gene calls are TRBV27 and TRBJ2-7; 13 nucleotides align to TRBD2. Germline CDR1 MNHEY, CDR2 SMNVEV (reference sequence). Unmatched junction bases numbered 8, after V lost 6 bases and J lost 0 bases. The CDR3 is 17 residues long. This CDR3 reads CASRQGLAGAFSYEQYF. For the CDR3, the DNA is TGTGCCAGCAGACAAGGACTAGCGGGGGCCTTCTCCTACGAGCAGTACTTC.

This chain connects TRBV2 to TRBJ1-2; unclear D gene. Germline CDR1 and CDR2: SNHLY and FYNNEI. CDR3 size: 12 residues. Trimming took off 7 bases at V and 5 bases at J, with 11 bases between the two ends. CDR3 sequence: CASKAGEYGYTF. The CDR3 nucleotides read TGTGCCAGCAAAGCGGGAGAGTATGGCTACACCTTC. Full variable domain (rest looked up from reference TRBV2 and TRBJ1-2): EPEVTQTPSHQVTQMGQEVILRCVPISNHLYFYWYRQILGQKVEFLVSFYNNEISEKSEIFDDQFSVERPDGSNFTLKIRSTKLEDSAMYFCASKAGEYGYTFGSGTRLTVV.

This sequence joins TRBV18 and TRBJ1-2; a possible D gene is TRBD1 (5 bases). The germline V gene encodes CDR1 KGHSH and CDR2 LQKENI. The CDR3 has 14 residues. The V and J ends lost 0 bases and 4 bases respectively, with 9 bases between them. CDR3 nucleotides: TGTGCCAGCTCACCACCGCAGGGTAGCTATGGCTACACCTTC. It yields the protein CASSPPQGSYGYTF.

The chain employs TRBV27 and TRBJ2-3; D unclear. In germline, CDR1 is MNHEY, CDR2 SMNVEV (reference sequence). V lost 6 bases, J lost 2 bases, and 12 bases lay in between. The CDR3 extends over 14 amino acids. The CDR3 bases are TGTGCCAGCAGAGGCTGGACGTACACAGATACGCAGTATTTT. This translates into CASRGWTYTDTQYF.

V usage is TRBV7-9 and J usage is TRBJ1-5, with 8 bases identical to TRBD1. Per the germline V gene, CDR1 is SEHNR and CDR2 is FQNEAQ (reference sequence). After removal of 4 bases from V and 5 bases from J, the junction contained 1 base not matched to a gene. The CDR3 sequence is 13 residues long. The chain's CDR3 is CASSSQGDQPQHF. DNA of the CDR3: TGTGCCAGCAGCTCACAGGGGGATCAGCCCCAGCATTTT.

This clone has only a few counts. This rearrangement joins TRBV5-4 to TRBJ1-2; unclear D gene. Germline values: CDR1 SGHNT, CDR2 YYREEE (reference sequence). V was shortened by 2 bases and J by 4 bases, with 6 bases between the two germline ends. The CDR3 is 12 residues long. In DNA form, the CDR3 reads TGTGCCAGCAGCTTAGACGTCTATGGCTACACCTTC. It yields the protein CASSLDVYGYTF.

This chain joins TRBV7-2 and TRBJ2-3; D gene unclear. CDR1 is SGHTA and CDR2 is FQGNSA in the germline V gene. The CDR3 sequence is 12 residues long. Trimming left V 1 base short and J 5 bases short, with 4 bases between. The CDR3 DNA follows: TGTGCCAGCAGCTTAGGCCGAGATACGCAGTATTTT. Its protein product is CASSLGRDTQYF.

This clone has a single count. This chain connects TRBV5-6 to TRBJ2-2; possible D gene TRBD2, 5 bases. Germline V gene sequence: CDR1 SGHDT, CDR2 YYEEEE. The germline V and J ends were trimmed by 4 bases and 4 bases, with 14 bases remaining between them. The CDR3 covers 15 residues. CDR3 sequence: CASSPRVRPTGELFF. The CDR3 region has the DNA TGTGCCAGCAGCCCGAGGGTTCGGCCCACCGGGGAGCTGTTTTTT.

This sequence joins TRBV7-2 and TRBJ2-7; the D is unclear. The V gene lost 0 bases and the J gene lost 2 bases, with 11 bases spanning the gap. Germline-derived CDR1 and CDR2 are SGHTA and FQGNSA. CDR3 length equals 15 residues. CDR3: CASSLAPGRTYEQYF. DNA of the CDR3: TGTGCCAGCAGCTTAGCCCCAGGACGAACCTACGAGCAGTACTTC.

This rearrangement joins TRBV13 to TRBJ1-4, with 8 bases fitting TRBD1. CDR1 is PRHDT, CDR2 FYEKMQ, per germline (reference sequence). V dropped 6 bases and J dropped 7; count of bases not matched to a gene: 7. This CDR3 region has 14 residues. CDR3 DNA sequence: TGTGCCAGCAGTTCAGGGGGCGCGGGTGAAAAACTGTTTTTT. It translates to CASSSGGAGEKLFF. Filled out from reference TRBV13 and TRBJ1-4, the complete variable domain reads AAGVIQSPRHLIKEKRETATLKCYPIPRHDTVYWYQQGPGQDPQFLISFYEKMQSDKGSIPDRFSAQQFSDYHSELNMSSLELGDSALYFCASSSGGAGEKLFFGSGTQLSVL.

The rearrangement links TRBV29-1 to TRBJ1-4; no clear D. This CDR3 is 13 amino acids long. V lost 3 bases, J lost 7 bases, and 12 bases lay in between. Germline V gene sequence: CDR1 SQVTM, CDR2 ANQGSEA. The CDR3 sequence is CSVDGVPGEKLFF. In DNA form, the CDR3 reads TGCAGCGTTGATGGAGTCCCTGGTGAAAAACTGTTTTTT.